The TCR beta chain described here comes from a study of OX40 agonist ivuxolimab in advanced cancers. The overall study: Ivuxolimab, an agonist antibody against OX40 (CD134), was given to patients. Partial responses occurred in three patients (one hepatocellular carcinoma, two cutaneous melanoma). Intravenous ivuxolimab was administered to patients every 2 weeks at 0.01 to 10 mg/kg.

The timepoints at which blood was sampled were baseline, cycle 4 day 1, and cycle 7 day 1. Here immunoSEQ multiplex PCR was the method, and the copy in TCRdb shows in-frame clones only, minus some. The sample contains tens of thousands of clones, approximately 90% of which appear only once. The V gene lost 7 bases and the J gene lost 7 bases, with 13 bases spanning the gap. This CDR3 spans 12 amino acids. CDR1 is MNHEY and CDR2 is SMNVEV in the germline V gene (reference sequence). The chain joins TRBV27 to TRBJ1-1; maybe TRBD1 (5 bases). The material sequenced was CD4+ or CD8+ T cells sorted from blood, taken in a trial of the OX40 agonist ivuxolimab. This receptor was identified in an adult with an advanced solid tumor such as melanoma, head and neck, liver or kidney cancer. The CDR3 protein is CASTPRDGEAFF. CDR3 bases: TGTGCCAGCACGCCCAGGGACGGTGAAGCTTTCTTT.